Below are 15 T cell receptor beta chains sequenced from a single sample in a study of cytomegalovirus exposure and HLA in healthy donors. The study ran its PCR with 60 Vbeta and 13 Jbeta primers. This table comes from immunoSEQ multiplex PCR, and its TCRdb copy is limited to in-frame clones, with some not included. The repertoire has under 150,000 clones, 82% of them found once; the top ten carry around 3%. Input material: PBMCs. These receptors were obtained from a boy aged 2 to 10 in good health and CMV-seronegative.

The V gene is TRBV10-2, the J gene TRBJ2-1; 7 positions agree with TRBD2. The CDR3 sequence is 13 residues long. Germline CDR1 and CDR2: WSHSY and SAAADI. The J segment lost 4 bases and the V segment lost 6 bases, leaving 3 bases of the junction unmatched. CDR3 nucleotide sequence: TGCGCCAGCAGCTCGGGGGGATACAATGAGCAGTTCTTC. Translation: CASSSGGYNEQFF.

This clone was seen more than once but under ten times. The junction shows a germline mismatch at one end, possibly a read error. The chain's CDR3 is CSSSLGLAGGTHTGELFF. DNA for the CDR3: TGTTCCAGCAGCCTTGGACTAGCGGGAGGGACGCACACCGGGGAGCTGTTTTTT. The rearrangement links TRBV7-9 to TRBJ2-2, with TRBD2 matching 15 bases. Germline assignment: CDR1 SEHNR and CDR2 FQNEAQ (reference sequence). CDR3 length equals 18 residues.

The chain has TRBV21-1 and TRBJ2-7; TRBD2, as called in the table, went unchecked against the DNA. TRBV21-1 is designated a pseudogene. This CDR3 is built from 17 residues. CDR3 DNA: TGTGCCAGCAGACAACGACGGCAGGGAGGGAAATGGATCGAGCAGTACGTC. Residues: CASRQRRQGGKWIEQYV.

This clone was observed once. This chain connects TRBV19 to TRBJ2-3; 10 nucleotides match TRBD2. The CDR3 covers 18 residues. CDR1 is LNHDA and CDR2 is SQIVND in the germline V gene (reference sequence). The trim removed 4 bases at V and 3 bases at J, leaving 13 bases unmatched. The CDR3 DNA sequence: TGTGCCAGTAGTACGGAAGCGGGGGGGCCGTCGAGAACAGATACGCAGTATTTT. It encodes CASSTEAGGPSRTDTQYF.

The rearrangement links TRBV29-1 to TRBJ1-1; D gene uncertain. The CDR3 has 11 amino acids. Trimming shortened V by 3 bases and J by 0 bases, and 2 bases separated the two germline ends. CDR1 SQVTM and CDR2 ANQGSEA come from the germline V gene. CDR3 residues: CSVDMNTEAFF. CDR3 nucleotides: TGCAGCGTTGATATGAACACTGAAGCTTTCTTT. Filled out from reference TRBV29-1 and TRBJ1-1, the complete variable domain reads SAVISQKPSRDICQRGTSLTIQCQVDSQVTMMFWYRQQPGQSLTLIATANQGSEATYESGFVIDKFPISRPNLTFSTLTVSNMSPEDSSIYLCSVDMNTEAFFGQGTRLTVV.

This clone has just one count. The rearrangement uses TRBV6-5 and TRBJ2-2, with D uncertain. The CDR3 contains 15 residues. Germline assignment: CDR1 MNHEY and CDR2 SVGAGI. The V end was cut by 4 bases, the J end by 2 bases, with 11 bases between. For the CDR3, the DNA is TGTGCCAGCAGTTCAGACACCCGAAACACCGGGGAGCTGTTTTTT. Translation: CASSSDTRNTGELFF.

CDR3 loop: CASRERLATYNEQFF. DNA for the CDR3: TGTGCCAGCAGGGAACGACTAGCGACCTACAATGAGCAGTTCTTC. The chain combines TRBV2 with TRBJ2-1; 8 bases map to TRBD2. Losses at the gene ends were 6 bases for V and 2 bases for J; bases not matched to a gene: 6. Germline loops: CDR1 SNHLY, CDR2 FYNNEI. This CDR3 comprises 15 residues.

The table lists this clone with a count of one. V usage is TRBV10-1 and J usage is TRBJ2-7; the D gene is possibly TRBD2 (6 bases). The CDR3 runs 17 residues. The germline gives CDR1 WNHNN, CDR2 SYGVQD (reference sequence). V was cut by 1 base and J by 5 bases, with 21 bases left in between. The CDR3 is CASSELLRDWECDEQYF. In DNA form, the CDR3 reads TGCGCCAGCAGTGAGTTACTCCGGGACTGGGAATGCGACGAGCAGTACTTC.

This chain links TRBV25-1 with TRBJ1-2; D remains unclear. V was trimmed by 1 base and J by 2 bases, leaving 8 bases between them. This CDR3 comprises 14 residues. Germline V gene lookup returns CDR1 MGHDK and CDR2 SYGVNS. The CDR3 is CASSELRVNYGYTF. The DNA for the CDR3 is TGTGCCAGCAGTGAATTAAGAGTCAACTATGGCTACACCTTC.

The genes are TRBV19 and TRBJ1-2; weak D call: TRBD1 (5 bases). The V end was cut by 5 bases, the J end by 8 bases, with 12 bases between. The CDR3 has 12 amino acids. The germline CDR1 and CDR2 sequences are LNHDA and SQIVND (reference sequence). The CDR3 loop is CASSARVKGYTF. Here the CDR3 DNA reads TGTGCCAGTAGTGCCAGGGTGAAAGGCTACACCTTC.

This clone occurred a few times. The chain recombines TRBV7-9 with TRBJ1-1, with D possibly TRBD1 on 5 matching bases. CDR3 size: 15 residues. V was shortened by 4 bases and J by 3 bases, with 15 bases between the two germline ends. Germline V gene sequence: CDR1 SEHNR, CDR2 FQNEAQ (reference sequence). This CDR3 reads CASSSGGVLDTEAFF. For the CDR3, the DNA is TGTGCCAGCAGCTCGGGGGGGGTCCTGGACACTGAAGCTTTCTTT.

CDR3 coding DNA: TGTGCCAGTAGCCAGGGACACCTGGAGACCCAGTACTTC. Translated: CASSQGHLETQYF. The chain combines TRBV19 with TRBJ2-5, with TRBD1 as a possible D gene (6 bases). V dropped 6 bases and J dropped 5 bases, with 13 bases sitting between them. Per the germline V gene, CDR1 is LNHDA and CDR2 is SQIVND (reference sequence). The CDR3 covers 13 residues.

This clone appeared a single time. This chain's CDR3 is CASRLGDEQFF. Written as DNA, the CDR3 is TGTGCCAGCAGACTCGGGGATGAGCAGTTCTTC. V gene TRBV4-2 combines with J gene TRBJ2-1; possibly TRBD2 for D (5 bases). Germline CDR1 and CDR2: LGHNA and YNFKEQ. Trimming shortened V by 6 bases and J by 8 bases, and 8 bases separated the two germline ends. The CDR3 is 11 residues long.

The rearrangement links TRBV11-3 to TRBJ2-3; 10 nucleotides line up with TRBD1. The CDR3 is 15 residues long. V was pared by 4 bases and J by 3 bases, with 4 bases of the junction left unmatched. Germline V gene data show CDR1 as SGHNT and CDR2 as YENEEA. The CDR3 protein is CASSSGTGETDTQYF. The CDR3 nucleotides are TGTGCCAGCAGCTCGGGGACAGGGGAAACAGATACGCAGTATTTT.

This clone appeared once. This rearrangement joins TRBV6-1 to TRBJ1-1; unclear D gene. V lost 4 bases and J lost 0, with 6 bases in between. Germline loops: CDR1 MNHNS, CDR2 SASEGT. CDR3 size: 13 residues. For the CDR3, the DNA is TGTGCCAGCAGTGCAGATATGAACACTGAAGCTTTCTTT. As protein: CASSADMNTEAFF.